This TCR beta chain was observed in a study of blood T cell repertoires in COVID-19. The junction had 5 bases not matched to a gene; V was cut back by 5 bases and J by 2 bases. Germline assignment: CDR1 MNHEY and CDR2 SMNVEV (reference sequence). The CDR3 consists of 15 residues. Using immunoSEQ multiplex PCR, the repertoire was profiled, and TCRdb retains in-frame clones only, with some absent. The table has tens of thousands of clones, about 83% seen once. The chain uses TRBV27 and TRBJ2-7; TRBD2 matches 11 bases. The receptor comes from a man aged 70 or older with acute or convalescent COVID-19. The sequencing input was peripheral blood. CDR3 coding DNA: TGTGCCAGCAGTGTTATAGCGGGAGGGCCCTACGAGCAGTACTTC. Its translation: CASSVIAGGPYEQYF.